What follows describes a single T cell receptor (beta chain). The data stem from a study of blood T cell repertoires in COVID-19. Overall study context: Italy, Spain and the United States were the sources of the convalescent and acute COVID-19 samples. PBMCs, B-cell-depleted T cells, or T cells provided the cDNA or gDNA that made up the material.

Produced via immunoSEQ multiplex PCR; TCRdb's table is partial and in-frame only. The sample has about 320,000 clones, roughly nine tenths seen once. The CDR3 contains 15 residues. Germline CDR1 and CDR2: SGHTA and FQGNSA. V was pared by 1 base and J by 2 bases, with 9 bases between. The chain links TRBV7-2 to TRBJ1-3; D is ambiguous. The clonotype was recovered from a man aged 18 to 29 who had recovered from COVID-19. Sequencing was done on a sample of peripheral blood. In DNA form, the CDR3 reads TGTGCCAGCAGCTTAGTATCCGGGGCTGGAAACACCATATATTTT. Translated, it gives CASSLVSGAGNTIYF.